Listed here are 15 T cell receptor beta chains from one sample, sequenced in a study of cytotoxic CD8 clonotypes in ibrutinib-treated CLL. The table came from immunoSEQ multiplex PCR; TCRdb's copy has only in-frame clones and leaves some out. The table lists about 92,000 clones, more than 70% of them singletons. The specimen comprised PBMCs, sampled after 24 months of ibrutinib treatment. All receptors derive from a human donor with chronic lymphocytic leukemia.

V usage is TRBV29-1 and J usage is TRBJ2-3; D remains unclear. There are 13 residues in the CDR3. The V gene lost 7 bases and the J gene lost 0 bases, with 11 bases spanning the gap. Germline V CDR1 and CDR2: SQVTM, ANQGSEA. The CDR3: CSDRVSSTDTQYF. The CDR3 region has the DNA TGCAGCGACCGGGTCTCGAGCACAGATACGCAGTATTTT.

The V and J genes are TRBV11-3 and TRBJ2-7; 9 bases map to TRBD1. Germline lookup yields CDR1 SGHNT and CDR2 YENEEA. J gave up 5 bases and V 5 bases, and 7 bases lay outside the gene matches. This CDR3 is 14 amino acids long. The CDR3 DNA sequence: TGTGCCAGCAGCGCACAGGGGGCGCGCGACGAGCAGTACTTC. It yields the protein CASSAQGARDEQYF.

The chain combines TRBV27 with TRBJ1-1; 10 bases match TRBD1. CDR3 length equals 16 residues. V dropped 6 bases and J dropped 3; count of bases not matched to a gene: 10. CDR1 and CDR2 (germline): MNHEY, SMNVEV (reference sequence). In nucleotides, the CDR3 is TGTGCCAGCAGAGGGACAGGGGCTCGGGCGGACACTGAAGCTTTCTTT. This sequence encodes CASRGTGARADTEAFF.

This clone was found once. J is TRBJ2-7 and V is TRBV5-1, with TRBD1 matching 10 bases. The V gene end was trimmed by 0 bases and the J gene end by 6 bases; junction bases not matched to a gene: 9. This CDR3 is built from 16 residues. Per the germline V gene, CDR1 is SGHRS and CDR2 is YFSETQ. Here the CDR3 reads CASSLETGTGAVEQYF. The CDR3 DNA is TGCGCCAGCAGCTTGGAAACCGGGACAGGGGCAGTCGAGCAGTACTTC.

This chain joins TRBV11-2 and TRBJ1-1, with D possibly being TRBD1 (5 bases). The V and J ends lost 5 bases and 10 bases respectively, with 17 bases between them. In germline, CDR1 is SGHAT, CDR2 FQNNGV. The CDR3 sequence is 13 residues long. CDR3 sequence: CASSLSPRDGAFF. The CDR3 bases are TGTGCCAGCAGCCTATCTCCCCGGGACGGAGCTTTCTTT. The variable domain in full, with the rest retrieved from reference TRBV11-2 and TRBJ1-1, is EAGVAQSPRYKIIEKRQSVAFWCNPISGHATLYWYQQILGQGPKLLIQFQNNGVVDDSQLPKDRFSAERLKGVDSTLKIQPAKLEDSAVYLCASSLSPRDGAFFGQGTRLTVV.

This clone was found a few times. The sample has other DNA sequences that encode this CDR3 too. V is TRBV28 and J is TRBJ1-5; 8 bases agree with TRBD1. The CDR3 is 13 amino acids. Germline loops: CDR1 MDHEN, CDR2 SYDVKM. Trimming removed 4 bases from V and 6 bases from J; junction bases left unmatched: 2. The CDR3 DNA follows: TGTGCCAGCAGTTGGACAGGGCCTCAGCCCCAGCATTTT. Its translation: CASSWTGPQPQHF.

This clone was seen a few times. CDR3 amino acids: CASSPGTLSRYEQYF. As DNA, the CDR3 is TGTGCCAGCTCACCAGGGACACTTAGCCGCTACGAGCAGTACTTC. The rearrangement joins TRBV18 to TRBJ2-7, with D maybe TRBD1 (6 bases). Per the germline V gene, CDR1 is KGHSH and CDR2 is LQKENI. This CDR3 comprises 15 residues. Trimming took off 2 bases at V and 3 bases at J, with 14 bases between the two ends.

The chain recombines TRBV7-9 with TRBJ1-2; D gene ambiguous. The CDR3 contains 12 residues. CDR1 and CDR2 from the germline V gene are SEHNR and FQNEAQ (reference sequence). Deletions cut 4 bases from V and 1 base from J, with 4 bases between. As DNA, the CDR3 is TGTGCCAGCAGCTATGATAACTATGGCTACACCTTC. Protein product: CASSYDNYGYTF.

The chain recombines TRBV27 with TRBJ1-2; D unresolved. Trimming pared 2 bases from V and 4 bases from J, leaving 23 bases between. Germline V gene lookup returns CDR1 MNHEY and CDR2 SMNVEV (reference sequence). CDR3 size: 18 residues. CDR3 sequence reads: CASSLLQKDLSGFYGYTF. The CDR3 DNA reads TGTGCCAGCAGTTTACTGCAAAAAGATCTCTCGGGGTTCTATGGCTACACCTTC.

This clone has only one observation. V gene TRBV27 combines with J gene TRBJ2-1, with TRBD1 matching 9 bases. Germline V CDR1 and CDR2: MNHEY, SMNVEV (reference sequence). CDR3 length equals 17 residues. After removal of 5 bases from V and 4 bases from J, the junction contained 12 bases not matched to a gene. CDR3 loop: CASSPSTGGVRYNEQFF. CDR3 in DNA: TGTGCCAGCAGTCCTTCGACAGGGGGAGTAAGGTACAATGAGCAGTTCTTC.

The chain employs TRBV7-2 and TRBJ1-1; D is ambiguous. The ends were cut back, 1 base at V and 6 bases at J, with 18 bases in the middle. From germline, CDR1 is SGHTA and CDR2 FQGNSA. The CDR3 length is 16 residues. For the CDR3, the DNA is TGTGCCAGCAGCTTAGAACCCGCTGGTGCTGGGGCTGAAGCTTTCTTT. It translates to CASSLEPAGAGAEAFF.

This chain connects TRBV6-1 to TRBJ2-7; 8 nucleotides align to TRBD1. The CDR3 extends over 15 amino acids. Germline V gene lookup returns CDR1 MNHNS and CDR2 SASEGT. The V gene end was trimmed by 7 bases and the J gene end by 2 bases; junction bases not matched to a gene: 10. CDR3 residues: CASNYQGARAYEQYF. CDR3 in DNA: TGTGCCAGCAACTACCAGGGGGCCAGGGCCTACGAGCAGTACTTC.

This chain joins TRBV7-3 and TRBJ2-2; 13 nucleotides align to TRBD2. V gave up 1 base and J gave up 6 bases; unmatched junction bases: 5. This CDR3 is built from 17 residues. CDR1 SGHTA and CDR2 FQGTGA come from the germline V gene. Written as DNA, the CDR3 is TGTGCCAGCAGCTTAAGGACTAGCGGGAGTCAGGCCGGGGAGCTGTTTTTT. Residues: CASSLRTSGSQAGELFF.

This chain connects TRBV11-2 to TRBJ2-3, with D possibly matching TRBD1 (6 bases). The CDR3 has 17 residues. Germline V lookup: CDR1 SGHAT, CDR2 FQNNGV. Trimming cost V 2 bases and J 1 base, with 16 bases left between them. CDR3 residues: CASSLRGSGLGTDTQYF. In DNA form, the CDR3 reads TGTGCCAGCAGCTTAAGGGGGTCGGGGCTCGGCACAGATACGCAGTATTTT. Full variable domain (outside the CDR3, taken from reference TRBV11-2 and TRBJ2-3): EAGVAQSPRYKIIEKRQSVAFWCNPISGHATLYWYQQILGQGPKLLIQFQNNGVVDDSQLPKDRFSAERLKGVDSTLKIQPAKLEDSAVYLCASSLRGSGLGTDTQYFGPGTRLTVL.

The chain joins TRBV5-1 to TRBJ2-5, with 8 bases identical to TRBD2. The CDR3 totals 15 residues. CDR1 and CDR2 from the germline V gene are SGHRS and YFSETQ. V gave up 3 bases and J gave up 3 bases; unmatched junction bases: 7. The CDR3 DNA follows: TGCGCCAGCAGCTGGGTCAGTAGCGGGAAAGAGACCCAGTACTTC. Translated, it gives CASSWVSSGKETQYF.